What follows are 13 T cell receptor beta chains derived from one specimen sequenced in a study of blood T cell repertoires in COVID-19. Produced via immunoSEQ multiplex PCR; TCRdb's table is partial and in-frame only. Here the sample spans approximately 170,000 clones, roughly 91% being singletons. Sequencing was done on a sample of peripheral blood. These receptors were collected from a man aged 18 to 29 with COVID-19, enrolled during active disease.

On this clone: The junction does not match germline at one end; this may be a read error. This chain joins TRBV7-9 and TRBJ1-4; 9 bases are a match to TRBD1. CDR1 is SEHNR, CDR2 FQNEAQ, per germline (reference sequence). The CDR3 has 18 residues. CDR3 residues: CASSLSGRRDRVREKLLF. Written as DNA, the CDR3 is TGTGCCAGCAGCTTAAGTGGAAGGCGGGACAGGGTACGGGAAAAACTGCTTTTT.

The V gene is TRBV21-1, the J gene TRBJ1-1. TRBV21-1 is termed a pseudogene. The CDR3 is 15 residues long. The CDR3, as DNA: TGTGCCAGCAGCTCCCGGGGGGGGATGAACACTGAAGCTTTCTTT. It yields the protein CASSSRGGMNTEAFF.

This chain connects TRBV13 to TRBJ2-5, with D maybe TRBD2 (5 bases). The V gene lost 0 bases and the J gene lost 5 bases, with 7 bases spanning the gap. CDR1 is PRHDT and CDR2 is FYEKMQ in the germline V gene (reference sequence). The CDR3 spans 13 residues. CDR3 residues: CASSLGSEETQYF. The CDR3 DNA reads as TGTGCCAGCAGCTTAGGTAGCGAGGAGACCCAGTACTTC.

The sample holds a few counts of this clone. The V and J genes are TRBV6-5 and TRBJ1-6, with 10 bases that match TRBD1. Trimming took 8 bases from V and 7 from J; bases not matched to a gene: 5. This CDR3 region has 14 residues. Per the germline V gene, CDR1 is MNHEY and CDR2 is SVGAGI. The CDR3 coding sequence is TGTGCCAGCGAGACAGGGGGCTTGAATTCACCCCTCCACTTT. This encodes CASETGGLNSPLHF.

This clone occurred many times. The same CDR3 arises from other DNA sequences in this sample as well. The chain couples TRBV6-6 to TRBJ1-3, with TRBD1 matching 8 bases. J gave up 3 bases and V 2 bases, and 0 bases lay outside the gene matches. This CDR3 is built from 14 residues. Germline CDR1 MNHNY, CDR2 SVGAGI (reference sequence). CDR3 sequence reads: CASSYGQGGNTIYF. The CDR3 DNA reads TGTGCCAGCAGTTACGGACAGGGTGGAAACACCATATATTTT.

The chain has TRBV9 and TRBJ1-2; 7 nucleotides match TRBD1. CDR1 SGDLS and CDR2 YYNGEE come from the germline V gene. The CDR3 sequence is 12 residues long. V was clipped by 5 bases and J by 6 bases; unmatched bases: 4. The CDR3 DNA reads TGTGCCAGCAGGGGACAGCCAGATGGCTACACCTTC. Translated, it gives CASRGQPDGYTF. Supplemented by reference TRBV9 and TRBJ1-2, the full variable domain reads DSGVTQTPKHLITATGQRVTLRCSPRSGDLSVYWYQQSLDQGLQFLIQYYNGEERAKGNILERFSAQQFPDLHSELNLSSLELGDSALYFCASRGQPDGYTFGSGTRLTVV.

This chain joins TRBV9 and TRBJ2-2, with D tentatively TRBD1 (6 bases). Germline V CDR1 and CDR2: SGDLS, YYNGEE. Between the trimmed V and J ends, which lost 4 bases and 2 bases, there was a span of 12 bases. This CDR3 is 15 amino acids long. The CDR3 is CASSQQGPNTGELFF. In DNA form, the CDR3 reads TGTGCCAGCAGCCAACAGGGTCCCAACACCGGGGAGCTGTTTTTT.

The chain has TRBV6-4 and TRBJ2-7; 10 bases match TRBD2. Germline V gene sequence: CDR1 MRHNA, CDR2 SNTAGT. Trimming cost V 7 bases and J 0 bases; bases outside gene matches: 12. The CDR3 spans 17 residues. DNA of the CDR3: TGTGCCAGCAACATGGGAGCTAGCGGGAGAAGCTCCTACGAGCAGTACTTC. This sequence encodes CASNMGASGRSSYEQYF.

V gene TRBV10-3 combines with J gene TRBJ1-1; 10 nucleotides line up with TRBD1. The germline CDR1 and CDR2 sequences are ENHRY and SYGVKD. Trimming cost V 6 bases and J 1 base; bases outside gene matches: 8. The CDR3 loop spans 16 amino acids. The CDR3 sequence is CAIRLNRDRGNTEAFF. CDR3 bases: TGTGCCATCAGACTGAACCGGGACAGGGGGAACACTGAAGCTTTCTTT.

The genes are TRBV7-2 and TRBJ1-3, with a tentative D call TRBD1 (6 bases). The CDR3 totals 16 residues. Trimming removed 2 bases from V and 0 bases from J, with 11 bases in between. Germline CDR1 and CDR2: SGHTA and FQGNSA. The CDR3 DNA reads TGTGCCAGCAGCTTATCACGGACAGCCTCTGGAAACACCATATATTTT. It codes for CASSLSRTASGNTIYF.

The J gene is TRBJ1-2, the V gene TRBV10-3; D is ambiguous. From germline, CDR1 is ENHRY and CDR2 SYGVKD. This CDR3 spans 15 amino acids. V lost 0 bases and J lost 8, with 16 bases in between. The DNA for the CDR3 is TGTGCCATCAGTGAGTCGATTTCGCGGGGAGGAGGCTACACCTTC. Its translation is CAISESISRGGGYTF.

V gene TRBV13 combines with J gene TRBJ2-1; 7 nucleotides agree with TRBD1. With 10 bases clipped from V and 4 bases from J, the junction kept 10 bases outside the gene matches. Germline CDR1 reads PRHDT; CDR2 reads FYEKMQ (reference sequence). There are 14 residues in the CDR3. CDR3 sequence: CAILRQGVYNEQFF. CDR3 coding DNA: TGTGCCATCCTTCGACAGGGCGTATACAATGAGCAGTTCTTC. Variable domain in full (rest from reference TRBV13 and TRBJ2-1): AAGVIQSPRHLIKEKRETATLKCYPIPRHDTVYWYQQGPGQDPQFLISFYEKMQSDKGSIPDRFSAQQFSDYHSELNMSSLELGDSALYFCAILRQGVYNEQFFGPGTRLTVL.

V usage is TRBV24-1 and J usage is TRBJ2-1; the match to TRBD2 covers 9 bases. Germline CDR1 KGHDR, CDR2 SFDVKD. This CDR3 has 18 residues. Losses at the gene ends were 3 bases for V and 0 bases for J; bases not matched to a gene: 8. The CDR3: CATSDRTSDWDSYNEQFF. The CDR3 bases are TGTGCCACCAGTGATAGGACTAGCGATTGGGACTCCTACAATGAGCAGTTCTTC.